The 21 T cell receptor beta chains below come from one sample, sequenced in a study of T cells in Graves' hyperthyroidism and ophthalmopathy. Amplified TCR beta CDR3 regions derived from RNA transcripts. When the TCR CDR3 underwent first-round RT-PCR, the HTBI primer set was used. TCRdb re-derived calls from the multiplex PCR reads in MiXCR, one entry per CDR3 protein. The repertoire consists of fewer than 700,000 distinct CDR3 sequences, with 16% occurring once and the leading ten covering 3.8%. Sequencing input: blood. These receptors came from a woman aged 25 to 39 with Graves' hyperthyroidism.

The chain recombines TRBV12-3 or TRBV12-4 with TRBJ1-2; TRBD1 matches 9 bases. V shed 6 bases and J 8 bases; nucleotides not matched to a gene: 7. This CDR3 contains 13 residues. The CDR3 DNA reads TGTGCCAGCAGCCACGACAGGGGGAGCGGCTACACCTTC. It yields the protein CASSHDRGSGYTF.

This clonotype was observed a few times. CDR3 coding DNA: TGTGCCAGCAGTGTGGGGAGGGTGGCTGAAGCTTTCTTT. Its translation: CASSVGRVAEAFF. V usage is TRBV2 and J usage is TRBJ1-1; D not resolved. Germline assignment: CDR1 SNHLY and CDR2 FYNNEI. This CDR3 spans 13 amino acids. With 4 bases removed from V and 6 bases from J, the gap between germline ends came to 12 bases.

The CDR3 DNA reads TGTGCCAGCAGTTATCGGTTAGCGGGAGGCACCGGGGAGCTGTTTTTT. It encodes CASSYRLAGGTGELFF. This chain connects TRBV27 to TRBJ2-2; the match to TRBD2 covers 10 bases. CDR1 MNHEY and CDR2 SMNVEV come from the germline V gene (reference sequence). After removal of 4 bases from V and 4 bases from J, the junction contained 6 bases not matched to a gene. The CDR3 runs to 16 residues.

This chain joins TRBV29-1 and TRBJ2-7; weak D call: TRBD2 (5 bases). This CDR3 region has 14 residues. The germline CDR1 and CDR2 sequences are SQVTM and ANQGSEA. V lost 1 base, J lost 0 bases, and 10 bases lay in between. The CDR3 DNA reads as TGCAGCGTTGAAGTATTACGGGACTCCTACGAGCAGTACTTC. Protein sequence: CSVEVLRDSYEQYF.

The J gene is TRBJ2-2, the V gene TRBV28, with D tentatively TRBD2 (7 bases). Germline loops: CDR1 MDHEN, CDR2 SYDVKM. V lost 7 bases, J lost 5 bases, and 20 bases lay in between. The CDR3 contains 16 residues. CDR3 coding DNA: TGTGCCAGCACCCTCAGAGGGGGGGCGCGGACCGGGGAGCTGTTTTTT. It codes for CASTLRGGARTGELFF.

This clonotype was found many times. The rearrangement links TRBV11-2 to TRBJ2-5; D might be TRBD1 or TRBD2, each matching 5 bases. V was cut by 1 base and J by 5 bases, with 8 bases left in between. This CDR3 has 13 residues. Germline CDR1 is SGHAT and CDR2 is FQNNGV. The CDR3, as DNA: TGTGCCAGCAGCTTAGCGGGGCCGGAGACCCAGTACTTC. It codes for CASSLAGPETQYF.

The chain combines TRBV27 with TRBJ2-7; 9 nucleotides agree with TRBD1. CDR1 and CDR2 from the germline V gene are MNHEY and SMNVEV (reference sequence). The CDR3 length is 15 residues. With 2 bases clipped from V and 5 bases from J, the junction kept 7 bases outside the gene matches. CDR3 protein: CASSLGGQGTNEQYF. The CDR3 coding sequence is TGTGCCAGCAGTTTAGGGGGACAGGGTACCAACGAGCAGTACTTC.

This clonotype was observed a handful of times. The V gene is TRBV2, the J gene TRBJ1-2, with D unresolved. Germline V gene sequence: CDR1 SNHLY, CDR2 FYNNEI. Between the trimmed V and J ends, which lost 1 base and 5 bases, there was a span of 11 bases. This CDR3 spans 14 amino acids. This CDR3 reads CASSEETALYGYTF. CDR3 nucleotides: TGTGCCAGCAGTGAAGAAACAGCTCTTTATGGCTACACCTTC.

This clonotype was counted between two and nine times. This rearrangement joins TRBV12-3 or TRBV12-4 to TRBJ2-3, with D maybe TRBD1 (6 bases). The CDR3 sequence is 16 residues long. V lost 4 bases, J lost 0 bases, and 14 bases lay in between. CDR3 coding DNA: TGTGCCAGCAGTTGGGCTGGGACACATAGCACAGATACGCAGTATTTT. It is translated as CASSWAGTHSTDTQYF.

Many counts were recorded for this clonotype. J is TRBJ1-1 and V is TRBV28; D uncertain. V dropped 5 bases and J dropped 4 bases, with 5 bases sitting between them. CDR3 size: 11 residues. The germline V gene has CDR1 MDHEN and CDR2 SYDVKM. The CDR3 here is CASSRSTEAFF. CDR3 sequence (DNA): TGTGCCAGCAGTAGGTCCACTGAAGCTTTCTTT.

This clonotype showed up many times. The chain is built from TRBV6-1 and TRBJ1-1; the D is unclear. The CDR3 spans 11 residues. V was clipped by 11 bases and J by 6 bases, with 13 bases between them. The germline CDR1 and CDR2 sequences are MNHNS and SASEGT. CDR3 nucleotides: TGTGCCGAAGGAGGACGGTCTGAAGCTTTCTTT. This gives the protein CAEGGRSEAFF.

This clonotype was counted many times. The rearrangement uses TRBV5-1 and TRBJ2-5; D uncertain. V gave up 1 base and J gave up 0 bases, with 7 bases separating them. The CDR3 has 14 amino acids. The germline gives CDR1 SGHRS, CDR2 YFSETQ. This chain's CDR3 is CASSLLPDQETQYF. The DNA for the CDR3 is TGCGCCAGCAGCTTGTTGCCGGACCAAGAGACCCAGTACTTC.

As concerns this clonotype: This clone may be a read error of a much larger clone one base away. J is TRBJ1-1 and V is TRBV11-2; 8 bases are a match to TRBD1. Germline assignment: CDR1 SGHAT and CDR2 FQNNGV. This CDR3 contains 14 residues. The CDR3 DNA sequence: TGTGCCAGCAGGCAGGGGGCGCGGATAGCTGAAGCTTCCTTT. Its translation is CASRQGARIAEASF.

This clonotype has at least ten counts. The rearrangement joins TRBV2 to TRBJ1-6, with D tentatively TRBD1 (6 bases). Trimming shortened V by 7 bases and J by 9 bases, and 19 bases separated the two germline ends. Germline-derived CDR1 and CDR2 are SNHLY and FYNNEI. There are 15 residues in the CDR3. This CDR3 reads CASTTMTGGSSPLHF. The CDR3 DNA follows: TGTGCCAGCACTACTATGACAGGAGGGAGTTCACCCCTCCACTTT. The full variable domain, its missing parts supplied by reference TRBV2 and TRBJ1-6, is EPEVTQTPSHQVTQMGQEVILRCVPISNHLYFYWYRQILGQKVEFLVSFYNNEISEKSEIFDDQFSVERPDGSNFTLKIRSTKLEDSAMYFCASTTMTGGSSPLHFGNGTRLTVT.

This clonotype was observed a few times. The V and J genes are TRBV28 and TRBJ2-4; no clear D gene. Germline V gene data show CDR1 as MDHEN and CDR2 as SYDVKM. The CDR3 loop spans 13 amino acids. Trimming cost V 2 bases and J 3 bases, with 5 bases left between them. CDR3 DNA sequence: TGTGCCAGCAGTTTACAAGTCAAAAACATTCAGTACTTC. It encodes CASSLQVKNIQYF.

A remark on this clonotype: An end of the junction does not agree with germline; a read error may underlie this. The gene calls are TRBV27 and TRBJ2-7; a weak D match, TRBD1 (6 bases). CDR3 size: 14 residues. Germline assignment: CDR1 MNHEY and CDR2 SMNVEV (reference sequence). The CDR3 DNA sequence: TGTGCCAGCAGTCTATCCGGGACAATGTCCGAGCAGTACTTC. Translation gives CASSLSGTMSEQYF.

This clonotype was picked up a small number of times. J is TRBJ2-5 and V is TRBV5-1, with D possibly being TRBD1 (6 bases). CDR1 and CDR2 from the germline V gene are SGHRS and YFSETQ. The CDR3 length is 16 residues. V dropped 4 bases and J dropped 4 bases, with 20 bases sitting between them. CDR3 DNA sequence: TGCGCCAGCAGCCCCGGGACACCGTGGGACGGAGAGACCCAGTACTTC. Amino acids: CASSPGTPWDGETQYF.

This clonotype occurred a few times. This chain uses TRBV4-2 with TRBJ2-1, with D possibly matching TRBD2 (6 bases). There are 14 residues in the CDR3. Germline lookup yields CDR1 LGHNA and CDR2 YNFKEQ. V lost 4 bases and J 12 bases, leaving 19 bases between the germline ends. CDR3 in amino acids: CASSLTSADVGQFF. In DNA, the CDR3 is TGTGCCAGCAGCCTGACTAGTGCGGACGTTGGGCAGTTCTTC.

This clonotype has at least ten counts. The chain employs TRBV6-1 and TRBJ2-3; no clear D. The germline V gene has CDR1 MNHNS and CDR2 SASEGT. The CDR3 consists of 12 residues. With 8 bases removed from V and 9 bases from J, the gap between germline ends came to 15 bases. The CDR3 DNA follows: TGTGCCAGCGATACATGGGGTCGAACGCAGTATTTT. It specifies CASDTWGRTQYF.

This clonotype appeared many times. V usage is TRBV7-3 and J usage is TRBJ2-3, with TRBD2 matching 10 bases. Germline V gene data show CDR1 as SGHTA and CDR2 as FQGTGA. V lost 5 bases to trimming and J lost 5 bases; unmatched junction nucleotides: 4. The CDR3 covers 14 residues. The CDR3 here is CASSPGTSVDTQYF. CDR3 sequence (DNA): TGTGCCAGCAGCCCAGGGACTAGCGTAGATACGCAGTATTTT.

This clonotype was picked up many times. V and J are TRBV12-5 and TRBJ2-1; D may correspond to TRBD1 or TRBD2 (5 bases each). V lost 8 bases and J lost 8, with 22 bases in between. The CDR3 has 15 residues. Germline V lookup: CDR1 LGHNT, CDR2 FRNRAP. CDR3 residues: CASCGHRIITYEQFF. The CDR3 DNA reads TGTGCTAGTTGCGGGCACAGGATTATTACTTATGAGCAGTTCTTC.